The T cell receptor beta chain under discussion was sequenced for a study of shared clonotypes between healthy human individuals. Study results and caveats: Clonotypes not shared had lower generation probabilities than those common to all four donors. Clonotype sharing levels among donors were expected to vary with sequencing depth.

The data were produced by immunoSEQ multiplex PCR, yet TCRdb's version contains in-frame clones alone and is incomplete. The profile covers some 350,000 clones, with under 80% appearing a single time and approximately 10% taken by the ten largest. Trimming took 4 bases from V and 1 from J; bases not matched to a gene: 12. Looked up from germline, CDR1 is SGHNT and CDR2 is YYREEE (reference sequence). This CDR3 is built from 17 residues. Regarding this clone: As yet, its antigen is unknown.

The source of this sequence is a man aged 25 to 40 in good health. The rearrangement links TRBV5-4 to TRBJ1-1, with TRBD1 matching over 8 bases. Specimen: memory CD4+ T cells sorted from blood. Sample subset: CD45RA-negative fraction. The CDR3 is CASSHGQGRLANTEAFF. CDR3 nucleotides: TGTGCCAGCAGCCACGGACAGGGCCGCCTGGCGAACACTGAAGCTTTCTTT.